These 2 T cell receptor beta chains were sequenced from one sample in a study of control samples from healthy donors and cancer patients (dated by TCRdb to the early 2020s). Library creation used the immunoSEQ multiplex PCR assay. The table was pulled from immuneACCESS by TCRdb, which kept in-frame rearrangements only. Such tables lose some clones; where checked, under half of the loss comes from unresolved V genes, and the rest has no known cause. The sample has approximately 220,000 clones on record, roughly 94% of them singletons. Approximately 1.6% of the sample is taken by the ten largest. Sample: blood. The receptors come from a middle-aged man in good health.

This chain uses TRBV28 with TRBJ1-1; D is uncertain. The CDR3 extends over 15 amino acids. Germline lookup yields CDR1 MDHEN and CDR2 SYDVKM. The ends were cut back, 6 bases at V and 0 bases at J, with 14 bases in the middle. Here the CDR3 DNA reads TGTGCCAGCAGCGAGAAGGGTCGATTGAACACTGAAGCTTTCTTT. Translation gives CASSEKGRLNTEAFF. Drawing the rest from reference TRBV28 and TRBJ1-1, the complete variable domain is DVKVTQSSRYLVKRTGEKVFLECVQDMDHENMFWYRQDPGLGLRLIYFSYDVKMKEKGDIPEGYSVSREKKERFSLILESASTNQTSMYLCASSEKGRLNTEAFFGQGTRLTVV.

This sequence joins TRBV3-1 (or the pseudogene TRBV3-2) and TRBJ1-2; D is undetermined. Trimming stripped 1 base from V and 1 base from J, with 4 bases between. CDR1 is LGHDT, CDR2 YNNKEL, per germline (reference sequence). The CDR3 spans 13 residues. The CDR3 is CASSQGSNYGYTF. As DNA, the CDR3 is TGTGCCAGCAGCCAAGGAAGTAACTATGGCTACACCTTC.